The 6 T cell receptor beta chains below come from one sample, sequenced in a study of T cells expressing NK-cell markers. Reprocessing the 5' RACE reads, TCRdb reports a single entry for every CDR3 protein and omits DNA. The sample's table shows around 550,000 distinct CDR3 sequences. Sequencing input: blood T cells: a sorted CD56 or NKG2C T cell subset, CD4+ or CD8+ T cells, or bulk PBMC T cells (not recorded which). The receptors here all came from a young man in good health.

This chain joins TRBV6-5 and TRBJ2-5; the TCRdb call, TRBD1, lacks DNA for checking. Germline V gene lookup returns CDR1 MNHEY and CDR2 SVGAGI. CDR3 length equals 14 residues. CDR3 protein: CASFTGTGDETQYF.

The gene calls are TRBV4-2 and TRBJ1-2. The CDR3 is 16 amino acids. CDR1 LGHNA and CDR2 YNFKEQ come from the germline V gene. CDR3 loop: CASSQESGAISVGYTF.

The chain joins TRBV4-2 to TRBJ2-1; the TRBD1 assignment by TCRdb is unverifiable without DNA. The CDR3 is 15 amino acids. Germline lookup yields CDR1 LGHNA and CDR2 YNFKEQ. The CDR3 spells CASSQAVFRPNEQFF.

This chain uses TRBV29-1 with TRBJ2-2; the D call of TRBD2 rests on TCRdb alone, since no DNA is present to check it. CDR3 length equals 14 residues. CDR1 SQVTM and CDR2 ANQGSEA come from the germline V gene. The CDR3: CSAPSGLNTGELFF.

The rearrangement uses TRBV19 and TRBJ1-6; TCRdb designates TRBD1, a call that cannot be tested without DNA. The CDR3 loop spans 14 amino acids. The germline CDR1 and CDR2 sequences are LNHDA and SQIVND (reference sequence). CDR3 sequence reads: CASSPTGTPFPLHF. Together with reference TRBV19 and TRBJ1-6, the CDR3 gives the full variable domain: DGGITQSPKYLFRKEGQNVTLSCEQNLNHDAMYWYRQDPGQGLRLIYYSQIVNDFQKGDIAEGYSVSREKKESFPLTVTSAQKNPTAFYLCASSPTGTPFPLHFGNGTRLTVT.

The J gene is TRBJ2-2, the V gene TRBV7-7. This CDR3 is built from 13 residues. The germline gives CDR1 SSHAT, CDR2 FNYEAQ (reference sequence). This CDR3 is CASSLSETGELFF.